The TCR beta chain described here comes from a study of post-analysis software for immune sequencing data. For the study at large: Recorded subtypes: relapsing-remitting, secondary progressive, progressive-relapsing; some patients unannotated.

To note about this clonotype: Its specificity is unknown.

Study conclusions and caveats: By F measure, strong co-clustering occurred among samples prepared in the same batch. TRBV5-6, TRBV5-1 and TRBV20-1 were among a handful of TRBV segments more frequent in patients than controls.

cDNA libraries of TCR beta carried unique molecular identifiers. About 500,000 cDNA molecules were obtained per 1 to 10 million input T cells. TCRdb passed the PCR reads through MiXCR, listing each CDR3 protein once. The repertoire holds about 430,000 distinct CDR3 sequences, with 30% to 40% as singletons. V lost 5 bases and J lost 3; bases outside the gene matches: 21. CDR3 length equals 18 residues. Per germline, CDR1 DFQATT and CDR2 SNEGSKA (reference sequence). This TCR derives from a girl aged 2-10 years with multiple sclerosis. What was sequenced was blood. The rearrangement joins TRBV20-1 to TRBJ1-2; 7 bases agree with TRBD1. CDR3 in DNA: TGCAGTGCTCTTATGGCGGACAGGACCATGGGATTCGACTATGGCTACACCTTC. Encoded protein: CSALMADRTMGFDYGYTF.